These 25 T cell receptor beta chains were sequenced from one sample in a study of cytomegalovirus exposure and HLA in healthy donors. Measured with immunoSEQ multiplex PCR; TCRdb has only the in-frame clones, and not every one. Of tens of thousands of clones listed, 90% to 95% are singletons. Sequencing was carried out using PBMCs. These receptors all stem from a young woman in good health and CMV-seronegative.

The gene calls are TRBV20-1 and TRBJ1-2; a possible D gene is TRBD1 (5 bases). The CDR3 has 11 residues. V gave up 6 bases and J gave up 7 bases, with 12 bases separating them. The germline CDR1 and CDR2 sequences are DFQATT and SNEGSKA (reference sequence). The CDR3 DNA reads as TGCAGTGCAATGGGGCTGCGTGGCTACACCTTC. This sequence encodes CSAMGLRGYTF.

The rearrangement joins TRBV7-9 to TRBJ1-1; maybe TRBD1 (5 bases). V was shortened by 3 bases and J by 2 bases, with 13 bases between the two germline ends. CDR1 is SEHNR and CDR2 is FQNEAQ in the germline V gene (reference sequence). This CDR3 spans 15 amino acids. CDR3 in amino acids: CASSFPTGPNTEAFF. The CDR3 DNA reads TGTGCCAGCAGCTTCCCTACAGGCCCTAACACTGAAGCTTTCTTT.

In this sample, this clone turned up once. The V gene is TRBV6-6, the J gene TRBJ1-1, with D possibly matching TRBD1 (5 bases). This CDR3 is built from 14 residues. The V end lost 3 bases, the J end lost 5 bases, and 13 bases lay between the germline ends. Germline-derived CDR1 and CDR2 are MNHNY and SVGAGI (reference sequence). CDR3 coding DNA: TGTGCCAGCAGTTATCCTCGTGGGGGGACTGAAGCTTTCTTT. Protein product: CASSYPRGGTEAFF.

The chain employs TRBV4-1 and TRBJ1-2; D is unclear. CDR1 is MGHRA, CDR2 YSYEKL, per germline. Trimming cost V 0 bases and J 4 bases, with 12 bases left between them. CDR3 length: 15 residues. CDR3 loop: CASSQDRRFPYGYTF. DNA of the CDR3: TGCGCCAGCAGCCAAGATAGGAGGTTTCCCTATGGCTACACCTTC.

The rearrangement joins TRBV4-3 to TRBJ2-7; the match to TRBD2 covers 10 bases. V trimming: 4 bases; J trimming: 5 bases; junction bases outside the gene matches: 5. In germline, CDR1 is LGHNA, CDR2 YSLEER. The CDR3 has 14 amino acids. This CDR3 reads CASSPLAGEDEQYF. The CDR3 nucleotides read TGCGCCAGCAGCCCGCTAGCGGGAGAGGACGAGCAGTACTTC.

This chain connects TRBV19 to TRBJ1-5; 10 bases are shared with TRBD1. This CDR3 has 16 amino acids. Germline trimming cut 6 bases from V and 7 bases from J; bases unmatched to any gene: 12. Germline V lookup: CDR1 LNHDA, CDR2 SQIVND (reference sequence). CDR3 nucleotides: TGTGCCAGTAGAGGACAGGGGGGACCCCACCGCCAGCCCCAGCATTTT. It encodes CASRGQGGPHRQPQHF.

This chain connects TRBV29-1 to TRBJ2-1; 10 bases align to TRBD2. Unmatched junction bases numbered 8, after V lost 0 bases and J lost 9 bases. The CDR3 is 15 residues long. Germline V gives CDR1 SQVTM, CDR2 ANQGSEA. For the CDR3, the DNA is TGCAGCGTTGAAGAAAGCGGGGGGGCCCTTTTTGAGCAGTTCTTC. Protein sequence: CSVEESGGALFEQFF.

V is TRBV6-5 and J is TRBJ2-7, with 8 nucleotides matching TRBD1. This CDR3 is 13 amino acids long. V shed 6 bases, J shed 6 bases, and the junction held 7 bases outside the gene matches. The germline V gene has CDR1 MNHEY and CDR2 SVGAGI. CDR3 protein: CASSPDRGAEQYF. In nucleotides, the CDR3 is TGTGCCAGCAGCCCTGACAGGGGAGCCGAGCAGTACTTC.

The CDR3 region is CASSLTSGGAGNEQFF. The CDR3 DNA reads as TGTGCCAGCAGCTTGACTAGCGGGGGGGCAGGGAATGAGCAGTTCTTC. V gene TRBV5-4 combines with J gene TRBJ2-1, with 13 bases that match TRBD2. Germline CDR1 reads SGHNT; CDR2 reads YYREEE (reference sequence). The CDR3 length is 16 residues. The V gene end was trimmed by 1 base and the J gene end by 7 bases; junction bases not matched to a gene: 5. Using reference TRBV5-4 and TRBJ2-1 for the parts outside the CDR3, the full variable domain is ETGVTQSPTHLIKTRGQQVTLRCSSQSGHNTVSWYQQALGQGPQFIFQYYREEENGRGNFPPRFSGLQFPNYSSELNVNALELDDSALYLCASSLTSGGAGNEQFFGPGTRLTVL.

The rearrangement uses TRBV7-9 and TRBJ2-5, with D perhaps TRBD1 (6 bases). CDR1 is SEHNR, CDR2 FQNEAQ, per germline (reference sequence). The germline V and J ends were trimmed by 5 bases and 2 bases, with 9 bases remaining between them. The CDR3 length is 13 residues. As DNA, the CDR3 is TGTGCCAGCAGCCCAGGACAGCAAGAGACCCAGTACTTC. Translation: CASSPGQQETQYF.

This chain uses TRBV30 with TRBJ2-2, with D hard to call. Germline loops: CDR1 GTSNPN, CDR2 SVGIG (reference sequence). This CDR3 has 15 amino acids. The CDR3 region is CAALAALANTGELFF. DNA for the CDR3: TGTGCTGCCCTCGCGGCACTCGCGAACACCGGGGAGCTGTTTTTT.

The chain's CDR3 is CASSFGRAETQYF. The CDR3 coding sequence is TGTGCCAGCAGCTTCGGCAGGGCTGAGACCCAGTACTTC. The chain joins TRBV7-2 to TRBJ2-5; tentatively, D is TRBD1 (5 bases). The germline V and J ends were trimmed by 3 bases and 5 bases, with 10 bases remaining between them. Looked up from germline, CDR1 is SGHTA and CDR2 is FQGNSA. This CDR3 has 13 amino acids.

CDR3 DNA: TGCAGCGTTACGGACAGGGGATTCTATGAGCAGTTCTTC. This encodes CSVTDRGFYEQFF. The V and J genes are TRBV29-1 and TRBJ2-1, with 9 nucleotides matching TRBD1. Looked up from germline, CDR1 is SQVTM and CDR2 is ANQGSEA. After removal of 5 bases from V and 8 bases from J, the junction contained 7 bases not matched to a gene. The CDR3 is made up of 13 amino acids.

The chain uses TRBV21-1 and TRBJ1-2; TRBD1 is the table's D call, not checked against the DNA. TRBV21-1 is termed a pseudogene. The length of the CDR3 is 18 residues. Here the CDR3 DNA reads TGTGCCAGCAGCAACCCACAGGGGCCCTCCATGCTTAACTATGGCTACACCTTC. Its translation: CASSNPQGPSMLNYGYTF.

The chain has TRBV25-1 and TRBJ2-7, with D maybe TRBD2 (5 bases). The V end was cut by 4 bases, the J end by 7 bases, with 17 bases between. Germline values: CDR1 MGHDK, CDR2 SYGVNS. The CDR3 has 14 residues. Here the CDR3 DNA reads TGTGCCAGCAGTGTCGGGGTTATCCTAGGAGAGCAGTACTTC. Its protein is CASSVGVILGEQYF.

The chain links TRBV11-2 to TRBJ2-2; 7 bases are a match to TRBD2. With 5 bases clipped from V and 5 bases from J, the junction kept 11 bases outside the gene matches. CDR3 length: 16 residues. Germline V CDR1 and CDR2: SGHAT, FQNNGV. Here the CDR3 DNA reads TGTGCCAGCAGCCCGGTAACTGGGGGGGTGACCGGGGAGCTGTTTTTT. It yields the protein CASSPVTGGVTGELFF.

The rearrangement joins TRBV5-1 to TRBJ2-3; 9 bases are a match to TRBD2. The CDR3 is 16 amino acids. CDR1 is SGHRS and CDR2 is YFSETQ in the germline V gene. J lost 3 bases, V lost 5 bases, and 10 bases had no gene match. CDR3 residues: CASRLVSGSSTDTQYF. The CDR3 nucleotides are TGCGCCAGCAGGTTAGTTAGCGGGAGTTCAACAGATACGCAGTATTTT.

V is TRBV2 and J is TRBJ2-6; D is perhaps TRBD1 (5 bases). Between the trimmed V and J ends, which lost 3 bases and 2 bases, there was a span of 8 bases. The CDR3 runs to 15 residues. Germline V CDR1 and CDR2: SNHLY, FYNNEI. CDR3 sequence reads: CASSETVPGANVLTF. The CDR3 region has the DNA TGTGCCAGCAGTGAGACAGTCCCTGGGGCCAACGTCCTGACTTTC.

The chain carries TRBV6-6 and TRBJ1-1; 9 bases map to TRBD1. Trimming at V came to 8 bases and at J to 4 bases, leaving 5 bases not matched to a gene. The CDR3 is 13 residues long. From germline, CDR1 is MNHNY and CDR2 SVGAGI (reference sequence). CDR3 protein: CASARDRVTEAFF. CDR3 DNA sequence: TGTGCCAGCGCCCGGGACAGGGTCACTGAAGCTTTCTTT.

The chain couples TRBV6-1 to TRBJ1-5; D perhaps matches TRBD1 (5 bases). CDR1 and CDR2 (germline): MNHNS, SASEGT. The V and J ends lost 6 bases and 7 bases respectively, with 19 bases between them. The CDR3 extends over 15 amino acids. The CDR3 coding sequence is TGTGCCAGCAGCCGAGTGGGGGGTGTTGGGCAGCCCCAGCATTTT. The encoded protein is CASSRVGGVGQPQHF.

The rearrangement uses TRBV30 and TRBJ2-1; D remains unclear. The V end lost 4 bases, the J end lost 0 bases, and 19 bases lay between the germline ends. This CDR3 contains 17 residues. CDR1 is GTSNPN and CDR2 is SVGIG in the germline V gene (reference sequence). The CDR3 is CAWKATPARSSYNEQFF. CDR3 nucleotides: TGTGCCTGGAAGGCGACTCCGGCGAGAAGCTCCTACAATGAGCAGTTCTTC.

The table lists this clone with a count of one. The chain couples TRBV2 to TRBJ2-3, with 9 nucleotides matching TRBD2. The CDR3 is made up of 14 amino acids. Losses at the gene ends were 3 bases for V and 5 bases for J; bases not matched to a gene: 3. Germline V gene data show CDR1 as SNHLY and CDR2 as FYNNEI. This chain's CDR3 is CASSDLAGKDTQYF. CDR3 DNA: TGTGCCAGCAGTGACCTAGCGGGGAAAGATACGCAGTATTTT.

The CDR3 DNA reads as TGTGCCAGTAGTATTATAGCGGGAGGGCCAGGATACGAGCAGTACTTC. Translation: CASSIIAGGPGYEQYF. J is TRBJ2-7 and V is TRBV19, with 11 bases identical to TRBD2. The CDR3 is 16 amino acids. The V gene end was trimmed by 3 bases and the J gene end by 4 bases; junction bases not matched to a gene: 8. The germline gives CDR1 LNHDA, CDR2 SQIVND (reference sequence).

The chain couples TRBV5-6 to TRBJ2-2; D is perhaps TRBD1 (6 bases). Trimming cost V 2 bases and J 5 bases, with 13 bases left between them. CDR1 is SGHDT and CDR2 is YYEEEE in the germline V gene. The CDR3 loop spans 15 amino acids. For the CDR3, the DNA is TGTGCCAGCAGCTTTTTGGCCAGGGGTACCGGGGAGCTGTTTTTT. It is translated as CASSFLARGTGELFF.

The chain is built from TRBV30 and TRBJ1-4; a weak D match, TRBD1 (6 bases). Germline V gene lookup returns CDR1 GTSNPN and CDR2 SVGIG (reference sequence). This CDR3 spans 14 amino acids. With 3 bases removed from V and 9 bases from J, the gap between germline ends came to 17 bases. CDR3 amino acids: CAWSETGLPQKLFF. The CDR3 region has the DNA TGTGCCTGGAGCGAAACAGGGCTACCACAAAAACTGTTTTTT.